Below, 4 T cell receptor beta chains from the same sample are listed, as sequenced in a study of liver allograft versus peripheral blood T cells. Overall study context: Intrahepatic T cell receptor repertoires from transplanted livers were compared against repertoires in recipients' peripheral blood.

TCRdb fed the reads into MiXCR, producing one record per CDR3 protein. The table has 5,000 or so distinct CDR3 sequences, roughly 17% seen once; the top ten hold 50% to 65%. Every receptor here comes from a human patient who had a liver transplant. Some T cells may be transferred from the graft donor.

This clonotype was recorded many times. The chain is built from TRBV30 and TRBJ1-6, with TRBD1 identical over 7 bases. The germline gives CDR1 GTSNPN, CDR2 SVGIG (reference sequence). V was pared by 0 bases and J by 2 bases, with 4 bases of the junction left unmatched. The CDR3 runs to 16 residues. The CDR3 nucleotides are TGTGCCTGGAGTGTACGACAGGGTGCCTATAATTCACCCCTCCACTTT. Encoded protein: CAWSVRQGAYNSPLHF.

Relative to its sample, this clonotype is medium-sized (0.01 to 0.1%). The chain uses TRBV7-4 and TRBJ1-2, with 8 bases that match TRBD1. The CDR3 consists of 14 residues. J lost 10 bases, V lost 7 bases, and 14 bases had no gene match. CDR1 and CDR2 (germline): SGHVT, SQSDAQ. DNA for the CDR3: TGTGCCAGCACCCGGACAGGGAAAATTTTAGTCTACACCTTC. Its translation is CASTRTGKILVYTF.

This clonotype rates as medium-sized. The chain carries TRBV29-1 and TRBJ2-1; 7 bases match TRBD2. J lost 0 bases, V lost 0 bases, and 2 bases had no gene match. In germline, CDR1 is SQVTM, CDR2 ANQGSEA. The CDR3 extends over 15 amino acids. CDR3 loop: CSVEDRTSSYNEQFF. For the CDR3, the DNA is TGCAGCGTTGAAGATCGGACTAGCTCCTACAATGAGCAGTTCTTC.

This chain uses TRBV9 with TRBJ1-3, with a weak D call TRBD1 (5 bases). Per the germline V gene, CDR1 is SGDLS and CDR2 is YYNGEE. The CDR3 is made up of 12 amino acids. The V end lost 10 bases, the J end lost 2 bases, and 10 bases lay between the germline ends. CDR3 nucleotide sequence: TGTGCCTCGGGGGGGACTGGAAACACCATATATTTT. Its translation: CASGGTGNTIYF.